This TCR beta chain was retrieved from a study of T cell responses to AZD1222 COVID-19 vaccine. Study-wide findings and caveats: Reports indicate that nearly half of spike-specific TCRs are directed at unmutated variant regions. Following two doses of AZD1222, Spike-specific TCR breadth and depth rose. Among AZD1222 vaccinees, only 5 to 7 were seropositive at baseline.

Germline V CDR1 and CDR2: LGHNA, YSLEER. V was clipped by 0 bases and J by 10 bases, with 11 bases between them. The CDR3 totals 13 residues. To note about this clone: Its antigen is undetermined.

Second-dose schedules of about 4 or about 12 weeks were combined. Assay: immunoSEQ multiplex PCR; the TCRdb copy retains only in-frame clones and omits some. The sample has roughly 120,000 clones, approximately 89% seen once. The source material was peripheral blood, sampled 28 days after the second AZD1222 dose. The source of this sequence is an adult who received the AZD1222 COVID-19 vaccine. The chain links TRBV4-3 to TRBJ2-3; D call uncertain. The CDR3 sequence is CASSQDPNRAQYF. In DNA, the CDR3 is TGCGCCAGCAGCCAAGACCCTAACCGCGCGCAGTATTTT.